The T cell receptor beta chain described here comes from a study of T cells in Graves' hyperthyroidism and ophthalmopathy. Study results and limitations: Ophthalmopathy stood apart from stable hyperthyroidism in a 13 V-J model. Most clonotypes expanded in the thyroid (above 0.001) were also present in blood.

Notes on this clonotype: Its antigen remains unidentified.

This CDR3 has 15 amino acids. Germline CDR1 DFQATT, CDR2 SNEGSKA (reference sequence). The V and J ends lost 3 bases and 3 bases, in that order; junction bases with no gene match: 7. From RNA transcripts, TCR beta CDR3 regions were amplified. When the TCR CDR3 underwent first-round RT-PCR, the HTBI primer set was used. One entry per CDR3 protein results from TCRdb running MiXCR on the multiplex PCR reads. Counted here are about 700,000 distinct CDR3 sequences, about 45% occurring once; the ten biggest clones make up less than 9%. Researchers barred patients who had uncontrolled infection, other autoimmune disease, pregnancy or lactation. In making diagnoses, clinical symptoms, serum thyroxine and TRAb, thyroid ultrasound and orbital computed tomography were all used.

The origin of this receptor is an adult man with Graves' disease, either hyperthyroidism or ophthalmopathy (not recorded which). The genes are TRBV20-1 and TRBJ2-5; 10 nucleotides align to TRBD2. The sequenced material came from peripheral blood or thyroid tissue (not recorded which). In DNA form, the CDR3 reads TGCAGTGCTAGCCCGGCTAGCGGGAGAGAAGAGACCCAGTACTTC. This encodes CSASPASGREETQYF.